This T cell receptor beta chain was observed in a study of OX40 agonist ivuxolimab in advanced cancers. V was clipped by 3 bases and J by 1 base; unmatched bases: 10. The CDR3 length is 17 residues. Germline values: CDR1 SGHRS, CDR2 YFSETQ. Measured with immunoSEQ multiplex PCR; TCRdb has only the in-frame clones, and not every one. The data show some 90,000 clones, around 90% seen once. This clone has just one count. The chain links TRBV5-1 to TRBJ1-1; TRBD1 aligns across 9 bases. Material: CD4+ or CD8+ T cells sorted from blood, obtained in a trial of the OX40 agonist ivuxolimab. The TCR originated in an adult with an advanced solid tumor such as melanoma, head and neck, liver or kidney cancer. This CDR3 reads CASSWTGTGFTNTEAFF. CDR3 sequence (DNA): TGCGCCAGCAGCTGGACCGGGACAGGGTTCACGAACACTGAAGCTTTCTTT.